A selection of T cell receptor beta chains follows, all from one sample in a study of cytomegalovirus exposure and HLA in healthy donors. Sequencing used immunoSEQ multiplex PCR; TCRdb keeps in-frame clones, though not all of them. There are roughly 150,000 clones in the sample; more than 60% occur only once, and about 10% lies in the top ten. The sequencing input was PBMCs. These receptor sequences come from a man aged 30 to 39 in good health and CMV-seropositive. The CDR3 runs from the conserved cysteine through the conserved F or W. The order of the fields is J gene, clone size, V gene, D gene, CDR3 protein, CDR3 DNA. D genes are given only for firm matches. Clone size appears in some rows only: once, few, many, or a class for an expanded clone.

>TRBJ1-2|.|TRBV2|.
CASSEAGADNYGYTF
TGTGCCAGCAGTGAAGCAGGGGCGGATAACTATGGCTACACCTTC
>TRBJ1-4|once|TRBV18|.
CASSREWTTTNEKLFF
TGTGCCAGCTCACGGGAATGGACAACAACTAATGAAAAACTGTTTTTT
>TRBJ1-4|.|TRBV6-1|.
CASSEGAIEKLFF
TGTGCCAGCAGTGAAGGGGCAATAGAAAAACTGTTTTTT
>TRBJ2-5|.|TRBV7-3|TRBD1
CASSRTGWRQETQYF
TGTGCCAGCAGCCGGACAGGGTGGAGGCAAGAGACCCAGTACTTC
>TRBJ2-5|.|TRBV10-1|.
CASSESPGKETQYF
TGCGCCAGCAGTGAGTCGCCCGGGAAGGAGACCCAGTACTTC
>TRBJ2-7|few|TRBV11-3|.
CASSPPGNSYEQYF
TGTGCCAGCAGCCCCCCCGGGAACTCCTACGAGCAGTACTTC
>TRBJ2-3|.|TRBV10-3|TRBD1
CAISGGQQDSTDTQYF
TGTGCCATCAGTGGGGGACAGCAAGATAGCACAGATACGCAGTATTTT
>TRBJ1-3|once|TRBV19|.
CASSPQGNYGNTIYF
TGTGCCAGTAGCCCCCAGGGCAACTATGGAAACACCATATATTTT
>TRBJ1-5|few|TRBV19|.
CASSISGQRYQPQHF
TGTGCCAGTAGTATTTCCGGACAGAGGTATCAGCCCCAGCATTTT
>TRBJ1-2|.|TRBV6-6|.
CASSLSGDYGYTF
TGTGCCAGCAGTTTATCAGGGGACTATGGCTACACCTTC
>TRBJ1-2|.|TRBV10-1|TRBD1
CASSESGMDRGLYF
TGCGCCAGCAGTGAGTCCGGGATGGACAGGGGACTCTACTTC
>TRBJ2-7|.|TRBV30|.
CAWSIGGVSYEQYF
TGTGCCTGGAGTATCGGAGGGGTCTCCTACGAGCAGTACTTC
>TRBJ1-1|.|TRBV11-2|TRBD1
CASSVDRRMNTEAFF
TGTGCCAGCAGCGTGGACAGGCGCATGAACACTGAAGCTTTCTTT
>TRBJ1-2|.|TRBV6-5|.
CASSYSAENYGYTF
TGTGCCAGCAGTTACTCAGCGGAAAACTATGGCTACACCTTC
>TRBJ2-1|.|TRBV19|.
CASSLQGVGEQFF
TGTGCCAGTAGTCTCCAAGGGGTAGGTGAGCAGTTCTTC
>TRBJ2-5|.|TRBV9|TRBD2
CASSVGLAVLQETQYF
TGTGCCAGCAGCGTCGGACTAGCGGTTCTTCAAGAGACCCAGTACTTC
>TRBJ1-5|.|TRBV6-6|TRBD1
CASRSRDSGSSRPQHF
TGTGCCAGCAGATCCAGGGACAGTGGCTCCTCGCGGCCCCAGCATTTT
>TRBJ2-2|.|TRBV18|TRBD1
CASSTGTAYGELFF
TGTGCCAGCTCCACCGGGACAGCCTACGGGGAGCTGTTTTTT
>TRBJ2-7|few|TRBV5-1|.
CASSLGLDIYEQYF
TGCGCCAGCAGCTTGGGGCTAGATATCTACGAGCAGTACTTC
>TRBJ2-1|few|TRBV4-1|.
CASSQDPQWGGIYNEQFF
TGCGCCAGCAGCCAAGATCCCCAGTGGGGCGGAATCTACAATGAGCAGTTCTTC
>TRBJ2-6|.|TRBV6-1|TRBD1
CASRRDSQANVLTF
TGTGCCAGCAGACGGGACAGCCAGGCCAACGTCCTGACTTTC
>TRBJ1-1|.|TRBV18|.
CASSPPPGMGTEAFF
TGTGCCAGCTCACCTCCGCCAGGGATGGGGACTGAAGCTTTCTTT
>TRBJ2-4|.|TRBV4-1|TRBD1
CASSQPTGGRAKNIQYF
TGCGCCAGCAGCCAACCTACAGGGGGAAGAGCCAAAAACATTCAGTACTTC
>TRBJ2-1|.|TRBV25-1|TRBD2
CASSFLGGGYNEQFF
TGTGCCAGCAGTTTTTTGGGGGGGGGCTACAATGAGCAGTTCTTC
>TRBJ1-1|few|TRBV6-5|.
CASSTPRGSTEAFF
TGTGCCAGCAGTACCCCACGGGGGTCCACTGAAGCTTTCTTT
>TRBJ1-3|.|TRBV6-1|TRBD1
CASSDLGQRFPGNTIYF
TGTGCCAGCAGTGACCTGGGACAGCGATTCCCTGGAAACACCATATATTTT
>TRBJ2-3|.|TRBV7-9|.
CASSPTGGGGLARTDTQYF
TGTGCCAGCAGCCCCACGGGAGGGGGCGGTTTAGCCCGCACAGATACGCAGTATTTT
>TRBJ2-5|.|TRBV19|TRBD2
CASREAGFEETQYF
TGTGCCAGTAGGGAAGCGGGGTTCGAAGAGACCCAGTACTTC
>TRBJ2-5|.|TRBV30|TRBD1
CAWSRGTGQETQYF
TGTGCCTGGAGTCGTGGGACAGGGCAAGAGACCCAGTACTTC
>TRBJ2-5|.|TRBV6-5|TRBD1
CASIKDREETQYF
TGTGCCAGCATTAAGGACAGGGAAGAGACCCAGTACTTC
>TRBJ2-5|.|TRBV19|.
CASSISLQPRETQYF
TGTGCCAGTAGTATTTCCCTACAGCCCAGGGAGACCCAGTACTTC
>TRBJ1-1|.|TRBV29-1|.
CSVDRNTEAFF
TGCAGCGTGGACAGGAACACTGAAGCTTTCTTT
>TRBJ2-3|.|TRBV27|TRBD2
CASSLYVAGGPDTQYF
TGTGCCAGCAGTTTATACGTAGCGGGAGGGCCGGATACGCAGTATTTT
>TRBJ1-1|.|TRBV30|.
CAWSVFGQGKAFF
TGTGCCTGGAGTGTATTCGGCCAGGGGAAAGCTTTCTTT
>TRBJ2-2|.|TRBV5-1|.
CASSPPLGSGNTGELFF
TGCGCCAGCAGCCCACCATTAGGTAGCGGGAACACCGGGGAGCTGTTTTTT
>TRBJ2-2|.|TRBV7-6|.
CASSLANAENTGELFF
TGTGCCAGCAGCTTAGCAAATGCAGAGAACACCGGGGAGCTGTTTTTT
>TRBJ2-5|.|TRBV11-2|.
CASRTIQGRETQYF
TGTGCCAGCAGGACGATACAGGGGAGGGAGACCCAGTACTTC
>TRBJ2-1|once|TRBV28|TRBD2
CASNIAGDSYNEQFF
TGTGCCAGCAACATAGCGGGAGATTCCTACAATGAGCAGTTCTTC
>TRBJ1-2|.|TRBV7-2|.
CASSPGDPRGYTF
TGTGCCAGCAGCCCGGGGGACCCGAGGGGCTACACCTTC
>TRBJ2-7|.|TRBV28|.
CASSLLAVYDGSYEQYF
TGTGCCAGCAGTTTATTGGCGGTATACGATGGTTCCTACGAGCAGTACTTC
>TRBJ2-3|.|TRBV7-8|TRBD2
CASSWGLAGVTDTQYF
TGTGCCAGCAGCTGGGGACTAGCGGGAGTAACAGATACGCAGTATTTT
>TRBJ1-2|.|TRBV5-8|.
CASSPVYRERDGYTF
TGTGCCAGCAGCCCGGTATACAGGGAGAGGGATGGCTACACCTTC
>TRBJ1-5|.|TRBV5-8|TRBD1
CASSYYGTGADQPQHF
TGTGCCAGCAGCTACTACGGGACAGGGGCGGATCAGCCCCAGCATTTT
>TRBJ1-3|.|TRBV7-3|.
CASSLRPPSEESFSGNTIYF
TGTGCCAGCAGCTTACGACCTCCTAGCGAGGAGTCATTCTCTGGAAACACCATATATTTT
>TRBJ1-1|.|TRBV19|.
CASSIGPYERTEAFF
TGTGCCAGTAGTATCGGCCCCTACGAGCGGACTGAAGCTTTCTTT
>TRBJ2-5|once|TRBV28|TRBD1
CASSSGQGGLETQYF
TGTGCCAGCAGTTCAGGACAGGGGGGCCTAGAGACCCAGTACTTC
>TRBJ2-3|.|TRBV7-2|.
CASSSDTSTDTQYF
TGTGCCAGCAGCTCCGACACTAGCACAGATACGCAGTATTTT
>TRBJ2-5|.|TRBV7-9|.
CASGRGGAQETQYF
TGTGCCAGCGGTCGAGGAGGGGCGCAAGAGACCCAGTACTTC
>TRBJ1-2|.|TRBV18|.
CASSLLTGTNYGYTF
TGTGCCAGCTCACTGCTGACAGGAACTAACTATGGCTACACCTTC
>TRBJ1-2|.|TRBV5-8|.
CASSMTSNYGYTF
TGTGCCAGCAGCATGACATCCAATTATGGCTACACCTTC
>TRBJ2-1|.|TRBV10-3|TRBD2
CAIIATNTSGSIYNEQFF
TGTGCCATCATTGCGACGAACACTAGCGGGAGTATCTACAATGAGCAGTTCTTC
>TRBJ2-7|.|TRBV6-1|TRBD2
CASSERGGREQYF
TGTGCCAGCAGTGAGCGGGGGGGTCGGGAGCAGTACTTC
>TRBJ2-7|.|TRBV6-1|.
CASSEEGFLIYEQYF
TGTGCCAGCAGTGAAGAGGGGTTTCTGATCTACGAGCAGTACTTC
>TRBJ2-7|.|TRBV10-2|.
CASTRGPSYEQYF
TGCGCCAGCACCCGTGGGCCCTCCTACGAGCAGTACTTC
>TRBJ2-3|.|TRBV28|.
CASRWAYTDTQYF
TGTGCCAGCCGCTGGGCCTACACAGATACGCAGTATTTT
>TRBJ2-1|few|TRBV6-1|.
CASSDRHLSRSYYNEQFF
TGTGCCAGCAGTGATAGACATCTCTCGCGCTCTTATTACAATGAGCAGTTCTTC
>TRBJ2-2|.|TRBV19|TRBD1
CASSVGTGYTGELFF
TGTGCCAGTAGTGTAGGGACAGGGTACACCGGGGAGCTGTTTTTT
>TRBJ2-3|.|TRBV9|TRBD1
CASSEGQGLADTQYF
TGTGCCAGCAGCGAGGGACAGGGGTTGGCAGATACGCAGTATTTT
>TRBJ1-6|.|TRBV14|TRBD1
CASSQLTGGSSPLHF
TGTGCCAGCAGCCAACTCACAGGGGGCAGTTCACCCCTCCACTTT